This T cell receptor beta chain emerged from a study of control samples from healthy donors and cancer patients. The CDR3 runs to 14 residues. Germline V CDR1 and CDR2: SEHNR, FQNEAQ (reference sequence). Trimming at V came to 5 bases and at J to 9 bases, leaving 7 bases not matched to a gene. Method: immunoSEQ multiplex PCR; TCRdb's copy keeps in-frame clones and lacks some. In the table there are approximately 94,000 clones, more than 85% of which are singletons. The sequence derives from a woman in her twenties or thirties in good health. Source material: blood. The chain recombines TRBV7-9 with TRBJ1-4; 9 bases align to TRBD1. The CDR3 nucleotides are TGTGCCAGCAGCCCCCGGGACAGGGTTCAAAAACTGTTTTTT. Its protein is CASSPRDRVQKLFF.